This TCR beta chain originates from a study of cytomegalovirus exposure and HLA in healthy donors. Study-level points and caveats: From TCR beta sequences, most subjects' HLA-A and HLA-B alleles were reportedly predicted accurately. The sole available immune exposure information was CMV serostatus. Several of the most significant clusters appeared linked to common viral pathogens, based on a later analysis. A missense variant in DCLRE1C was later tied to TCR beta V- and J-gene trimming.

With 60 Vbeta and 13 Jbeta primers, the PCR was carried out. Clones were sequenced by immunoSEQ multiplex PCR, and TCRdb holds only the in-frame ones, with some missing. This table holds some 110,000 clones. CDR1 SNHLY and CDR2 FYNNEI come from the germline V gene. The CDR3 runs to 15 residues. J lost 4 bases, V lost 2 bases, and 8 bases had no gene match. Of note for this clone: Its matching antigen is unknown.

The chain combines TRBV2 with TRBJ2-7; TRBD2 aligns across 7 bases. Sequenced sample: PBMCs. The receptor comes from a man aged 18 to 29 in good health and CMV-seronegative. The CDR3 region has the DNA TGTGCCAGCAGTGAAAGCGCGGGAGTGGGTTACGAGCAGTACTTC. Its translation: CASSESAGVGYEQYF.